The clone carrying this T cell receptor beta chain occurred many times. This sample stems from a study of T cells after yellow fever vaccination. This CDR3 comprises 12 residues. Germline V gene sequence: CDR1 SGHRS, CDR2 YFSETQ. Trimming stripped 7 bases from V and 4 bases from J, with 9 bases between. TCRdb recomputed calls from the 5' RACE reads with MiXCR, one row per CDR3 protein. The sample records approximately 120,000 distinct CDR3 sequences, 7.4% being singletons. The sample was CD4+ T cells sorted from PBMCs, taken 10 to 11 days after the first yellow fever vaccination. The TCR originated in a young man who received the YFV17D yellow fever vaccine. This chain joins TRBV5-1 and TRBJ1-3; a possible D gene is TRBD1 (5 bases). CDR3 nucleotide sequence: TGCGCCAGCCGGGACGTCGGAAACACCATATATTTT. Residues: CASRDVGNTIYF.